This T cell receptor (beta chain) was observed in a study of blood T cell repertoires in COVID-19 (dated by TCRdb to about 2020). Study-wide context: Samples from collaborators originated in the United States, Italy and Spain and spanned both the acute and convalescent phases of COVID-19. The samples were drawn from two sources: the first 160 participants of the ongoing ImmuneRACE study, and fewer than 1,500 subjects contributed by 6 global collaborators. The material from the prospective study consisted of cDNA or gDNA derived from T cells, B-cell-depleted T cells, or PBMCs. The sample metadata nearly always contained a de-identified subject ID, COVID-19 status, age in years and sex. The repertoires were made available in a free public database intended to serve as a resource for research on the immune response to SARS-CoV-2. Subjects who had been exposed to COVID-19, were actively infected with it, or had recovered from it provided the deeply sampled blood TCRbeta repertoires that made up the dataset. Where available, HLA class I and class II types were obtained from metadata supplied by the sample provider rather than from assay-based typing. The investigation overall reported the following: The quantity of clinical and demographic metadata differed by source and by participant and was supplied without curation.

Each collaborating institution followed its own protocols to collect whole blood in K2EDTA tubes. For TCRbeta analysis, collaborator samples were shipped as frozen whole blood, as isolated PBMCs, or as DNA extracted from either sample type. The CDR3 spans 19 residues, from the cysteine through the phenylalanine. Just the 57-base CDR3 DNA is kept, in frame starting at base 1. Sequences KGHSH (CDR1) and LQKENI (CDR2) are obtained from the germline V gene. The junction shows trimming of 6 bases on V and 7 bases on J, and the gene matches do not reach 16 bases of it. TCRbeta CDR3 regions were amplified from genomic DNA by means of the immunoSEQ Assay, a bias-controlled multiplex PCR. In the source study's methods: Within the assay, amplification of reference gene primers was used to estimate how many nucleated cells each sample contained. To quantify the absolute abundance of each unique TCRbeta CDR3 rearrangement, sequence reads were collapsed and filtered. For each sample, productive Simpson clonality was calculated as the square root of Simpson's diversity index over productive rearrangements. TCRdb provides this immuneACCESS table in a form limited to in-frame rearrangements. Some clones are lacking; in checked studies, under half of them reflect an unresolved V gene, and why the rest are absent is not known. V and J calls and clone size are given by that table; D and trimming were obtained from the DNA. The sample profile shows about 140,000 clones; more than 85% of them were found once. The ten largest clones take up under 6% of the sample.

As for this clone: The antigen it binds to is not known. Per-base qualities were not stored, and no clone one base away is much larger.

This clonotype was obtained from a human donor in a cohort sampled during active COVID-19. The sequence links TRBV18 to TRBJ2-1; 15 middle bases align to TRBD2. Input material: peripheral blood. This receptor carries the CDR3 CASSTTAGMGLAGGNEQFF. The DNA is TGTGCCAGCTCGACCACGGCCGGCATGGGACTAGCGGGGGGTAATGAGCAGTTCTTC.